The 3 T cell receptor beta chains given below trace back to one sample, sequenced in a study of healthy donors' naive CD4 and CD8 T cells (dated by TCRdb to 2015 to 2017). The sequencer was a 454 GS FLX Titanium. A previously published linear amplification protocol was used to construct TCR libraries from about 500 ng of total RNA. Using fastp trimming at Q25 and MiXCR clonotype assembly, TCRdb reanalyzed the public sequencing data and kept in-frame beta chains. Each CDR3 protein appears once, grouped with its most common genes and DNA. In this sample the table shows around 200,000 distinct CDR3 sequences, about 76% of which occur a single time. The ten largest make up 2% to 2.5% of the sample. The source material was naive CD4+ and CD8+ T cells sorted from blood, pooled from several donors. This sample's cell subset or site label indicates: FACS-sorted naive CD4+ (CD45RO-CD45RA+) and naive CD8+ (CD45RA+CD27bright) T cells. These receptors were collected from a pool of human donors in good health; the sample pools cells from several healthy donors.

This clonotype was recorded once. This chain links TRBV19 with TRBJ2-5; perhaps TRBD2 as D (5 bases). V lost 6 bases, J lost 1 base, and 15 bases lay in between. The CDR3 loop spans 15 amino acids. Germline V gene sequence: CDR1 LNHDA, CDR2 SQIVND (reference sequence). In DNA form, the CDR3 reads TGTGCCAGTAGCCGGGGTCCCGGTCGCCAAGAGACCCAGTACTTC. Amino acids: CASSRGPGRQETQYF. Drawing the rest from reference TRBV19 and TRBJ2-5, the complete variable domain is DGGITQSPKYLFRKEGQNVTLSCEQNLNHDAMYWYRQDPGQGLRLIYYSQIVNDFQKGDIAEGYSVSREKKESFPLTVTSAQKNPTAFYLCASSRGPGRQETQYFGPGTRLLVL.

V and J are TRBV30 and TRBJ2-5, with 8 bases lining up with TRBD1. The germline CDR1 and CDR2 sequences are GTSNPN and SVGIG (reference sequence). The V gene end was trimmed by 4 bases and the J gene end by 2 bases; junction bases not matched to a gene: 3. The CDR3 length is 13 residues. The CDR3 region is CAWTGGGQETQYF. CDR3 nucleotide sequence: TGTGCCTGGACAGGGGGCGGGCAAGAGACCCAGTACTTC.

This clonotype was seen only a few times. The chain recombines TRBV2 with TRBJ2-1, with unresolved D. V was cut by 2 bases and J by 4 bases, with 6 bases left in between. The germline V gene encodes CDR1 SNHLY and CDR2 FYNNEI. The CDR3 runs 13 residues. CDR3 in DNA: TGTGCCAGCAGTGAACTAGGATACAATGAGCAGTTCTTC. Translation gives CASSELGYNEQFF.